These T cell receptor beta chains were read from a single sample in a study of T cells in Graves' hyperthyroidism and ophthalmopathy. TCRdb passed the multiplex PCR reads through MiXCR, listing each CDR3 protein once. The repertoire holds 350,000 or so distinct CDR3 sequences, roughly 20% seen once, with 15% to 17% in the top ten. Sequenced: blood. The origin of the receptors is a woman between 40 and 50 years old with Graves' ophthalmopathy. Each CDR3 is given with its conserved first and last residue. A D gene is named only where the DNA matches it firmly. Expanded clones get a size class; other rows say once, few or many, or leave the size out.

d_call	v_call	j_call	clone_size	cdr3_aa	cdr3_nt
NA	TRBV7-2	TRBJ2-7	many	CASSLEGIGYEQYF	TGTGCCAGCAGCTTAGAAGGTATTGGGTACGAGCAGTACTTC
TRBD1	TRBV28	TRBJ2-5	many	CASSLEGQGARETQYF	TGTGCCAGCAGTTTAGAGGGACAGGGGGCGCGGGAGACCCAGTACTTC
NA	TRBV7-2	TRBJ2-7	many	CASSPQSYEQYF	TGTGCCAGCAGCCCCCAATCCTACGAGCAGTACTTC
NA	TRBV6-1	TRBJ1-2	many	CAARAGSGTYGYTF	TGTGCCGCCCGGGCAGGGTCTGGTACCTATGGCTACACCTTC
NA	TRBV5-1	TRBJ2-7	many	CASSEQGMSYEQYF	TGCGCCAGCAGCGAACAGGGAATGTCCTACGAGCAGTACTTC
TRBD2	TRBV6-5	TRBJ2-7	many	CASSYSVLAGVDEQYF	TGTGCCAGCAGTTACTCGGTTCTAGCGGGAGTGGACGAGCAGTACTTC
NA	TRBV7-8	TRBJ2-6	many	CASSPTSRAGANVLTF	TGTGCCAGCAGCCCCACGTCCCGGGCTGGGGCCAACGTCCTGACTTTC
NA	TRBV28	TRBJ2-1	NA	CASSLWPDLSSYEQFF	TGTGCCAGCAGTTTATGGCCGGATCTCAGCTCCTACGAGCAGTTCTTC
NA	TRBV5-1	TRBJ1-1	few	CASSSGWETEAFF	TGCGCCAGCAGCTCCGGGTGGGAGACTGAAGCTTTCTTT
NA	TRBV10-2	TRBJ2-7	many	CASSERSRGIYEQYF	TGCGCCAGCAGTGAGAGGAGCAGGGGAATTTACGAGCAGTACTTC
NA	TRBV7-8	TRBJ1-5	many	CASSADRNQPQHF	TGTGCCAGCAGCGCCGACAGAAATCAGCCCCAGCATTTT
NA	TRBV25-1	TRBJ1-1	many	CASSSPTGEGLTNTEAFF	TGTGCCAGCAGTTCCCCCACGGGAGAGGGATTGACGAACACTGAAGCTTTCTTT
TRBD1	TRBV27	TRBJ2-7	many	CASSLEPGQSYEQYF	TGTGCCAGCAGTTTAGAACCGGGACAGAGCTACGAGCAGTACTTC
TRBD1	TRBV15	TRBJ2-7	few	CATSRVGTGESEQYF	TGTGCCACCAGCAGAGTTGGGACAGGGGAAAGCGAGCAGTACTTC
NA	TRBV6-1	TRBJ1-3	many	CASAERTSHGNTIYF	TGTGCCAGCGCGGAGAGAACGTCGCATGGAAACACCATATATTTT
NA	TRBV10-2	TRBJ2-7	many	CASRWGRSYEQYF	TGCGCCAGCAGGTGGGGGAGATCCTACGAGCAGTACTTC
TRBD1	TRBV6-1	TRBJ1-5	NA	CASSRQGQGNQPQHF	TGTGCCAGCAGTCGACAGGGACAGGGGAATCAGCCCCAGCATTTT
TRBD2	TRBV20-1	TRBJ2-7	many	CSAKGLAVNYEQYF	TGCAGTGCTAAGGGACTAGCGGTAAACTACGAGCAGTACTTC
NA	TRBV6-2/TRBV6-3	TRBJ2-7	many	CASSWLPTYEQYF	TGTGCCAGCAGTTGGCTCCCCACCTACGAGCAGTACTTC
NA	TRBV20-1	TRBJ2-3	many	CSANPSVDTQYF	TGCAGTGCTAACCCTAGCGTAGATACGCAGTATTTT
TRBD2	TRBV20-1	TRBJ2-5	many	CSASVASGRGETQYF	TGCAGTGCTAGTGTAGCTAGCGGGAGGGGAGAGACCCAGTACTTC
NA	TRBV20-1	TRBJ2-7	many	CSATADYEQYF	TGCAGTGCTACGGCGGACTACGAGCAGTACTTC
NA	TRBV7-2	TRBJ2-7	many	CASSVAGDSYEQYF	TGTGCCAGCAGCGTAGCCGGGGACTCCTACGAGCAGTACTTC
NA	TRBV11-2	TRBJ1-2	many	CASSLDPWRTDYGYTF	TGTGCCAGCAGCTTAGATCCATGGAGGACCGACTATGGCTACACCTTC
NA	TRBV5-1	TRBJ2-2	many	CASSEGVANTGELFF	TGCGCCAGCAGCGAGGGGGTGGCGAACACCGGGGAGCTGTTTTTT
NA	TRBV24-1	TRBJ1-5	NA	CATSEGGFQPQHF	TGTGCCACCAGTGAAGGGGGGTTCCAGCCCCAGCATTTT
NA	TRBV20-1	TRBJ2-2	NA	CSARDLGEYTGELFF	TGCAGTGCTAGAGATCTGGGGGAGTACACCGGGGAGCTGTTTTTT
NA	TRBV6-1	TRBJ2-3	NA	CASRGATSTDTQYF	TGTGCCAGCAGGGGAGCGACCAGCACAGATACGCAGTATTTT
NA	TRBV7-9	TRBJ1-1	many	CASSLAAGNTEAFF	TGTGCCAGCAGCTTAGCGGCAGGAAACACTGAAGCTTTCTTT
NA	TRBV19	TRBJ1-5	many	CASSTGSGGNQPQHF	TGTGCCAGTAGTACGGGATCCGGGGGCAATCAGCCCCAGCATTTT
NA	TRBV12-3/TRBV12-4	TRBJ2-7	many	CASSLRAGWEQYF	TGTGCCAGCAGTTTGAGGGCGGGGTGGGAGCAGTACTTC
TRBD2	TRBV6-2/TRBV6-3	TRBJ2-5	many	CASTSGRLLETQYF	TGTGCCAGCACCAGCGGGAGATTATTAGAGACCCAGTACTTC
TRBD1	TRBV28	TRBJ2-2	many	CASTRQGGTGELFF	TGTGCCAGCACTCGACAGGGTGGCACCGGGGAGCTGTTTTTT
NA	TRBV12-3/TRBV12-4	TRBJ1-2	many	CASSPQSGVGGYTF	TGTGCCAGCAGTCCCCAGTCAGGGGTGGGAGGCTACACCTTC
NA	TRBV20-1	TRBJ1-1	NA	CRGAGFEAFF	TGCAGGGGGGCGGGCTTTGAAGCTTTCTTT
NA	TRBV29-1	TRBJ1-3	many	CSVVRVDSGNTIYF	TGCAGCGTCGTAAGGGTTGACTCTGGAAACACCATATATTTT
NA	TRBV6-1	TRBJ2-5	NA	CASSQAWTSTESQYF	TGTGCCAGCAGTCAAGCGTGGACTTCGACCGAGTCCCAGTACTTC
NA	TRBV30	TRBJ2-7	NA	CAWEPHTIHEQYF	TGTGCCTGGGAACCTCACACAATCCACGAGCAGTACTTC
NA	TRBV6-5	TRBJ2-7	many	CASSYGLDRSYEQYF	TGTGCCAGCAGTTACGGACTAGACAGGTCCTACGAGCAGTACTTC
NA	TRBV12-3/TRBV12-4	TRBJ1-1	NA	CASSPRPKSNTEAFF	TGTGCCAGCAGCCCACGACCAAAATCAAACACTGAAGCTTTCTTT
NA	TRBV4-1	TRBJ1-2	NA	CSSSPYTPGPTSSYGYTF	TGCTCCAGCAGCCCATATACACCGGGCCCCACTTCTTCCTATGGCTACACCTTC
TRBD1	TRBV7-3	TRBJ1-1	many	CASSLTGGGRTEAFF	TGTGCCAGCAGCTTGACAGGGGGTGGGAGAACTGAAGCTTTCTTT
TRBD2	TRBV6-5	TRBJ2-7	many	CASKREGSYEQYF	TGTGCCAGTAAGCGGGAGGGGTCCTACGAGCAGTACTTC
NA	TRBV7-8	TRBJ2-2	many	CASSLAPSAGELFF	TGTGCCAGCAGCTTAGCGCCTAGCGCCGGGGAGCTGTTTTTT
NA	TRBV3-1	TRBJ2-6	many	CASSQASGANVLTF	TGTGCCAGCAGCCAAGCATCTGGGGCCAACGTCCTGACTTTC
NA	TRBV12-3/TRBV12-4	TRBJ1-1	NA	CASSPPIDGTEAFF	TGTGCCAGCAGTCCGCCCATCGACGGCACTGAAGCTTTCTTT
TRBD2	TRBV7-9	TRBJ2-7	many	CASSTGLVYEQYF	TGTGCCAGCAGTACGGGACTAGTCTACGAGCAGTACTTC
NA	TRBV10-3	TRBJ1-1	many	CAIRDQGNTEAFF	TGTGCCATCAGGGACCAAGGCAACACTGAAGCTTTCTTT
TRBD1	TRBV6-1	TRBJ1-5	many	CASSIGTENQPQHF	TGTGCCAGCAGCATTGGGACAGAAAATCAGCCCCAGCATTTT
TRBD2	TRBV28	TRBJ2-7	many	CASTLGTNYEQYF	TGTGCCAGCACCCTAGGGACTAACTACGAGCAGTACTTC
NA	TRBV29-1	TRBJ1-1	many	CSVLRIGNTEAFF	TGCAGCGTACTCAGGATTGGGAACACTGAAGCTTTCTTT
NA	TRBV28	TRBJ2-7	many	CASRLQITYEQYF	TGTGCCAGCAGGTTACAGATTACCTACGAGCAGTACTTC
TRBD1	TRBV29-1	TRBJ2-7	many	CSVLTGERVYEQYF	TGCAGCGTCTTAACAGGGGAGAGGGTGTACGAGCAGTACTTC
NA	TRBV11-2	TRBJ2-7	many	CASSWSQGPTYEQYF	TGTGCCAGCAGCTGGAGCCAGGGGCCTACCTACGAGCAGTACTTC
TRBD2	TRBV19	TRBJ2-2	NA	CVSSGLAGTGELFF	TGTGTCAGTAGTGGCCTAGCGGGAACCGGGGAGCTGTTTTTT
TRBD1	TRBV20-1	TRBJ1-6	many	CSADKGQGNNSPLHF	TGCAGTGCTGATAAGGGACAGGGAAATAATTCACCCCTCCACTTT
TRBD2	TRBV19	TRBJ2-2	many	CASTIGLAGNTGELFF	TGTGCCAGTACTATAGGACTAGCGGGCAACACCGGGGAGCTGTTTTTT